Following are 19 T cell receptor beta chains from one sample sequenced in a study of naive and memory T cell subsets. An oligonucleotide containing a UMI was ligated to the 3' end of TCR cDNA. The SP2 primer and nested alpha and beta constant region primers amplified ligated cDNA in four rounds. Using its own MiXCR run on the 5' RACE reads, TCRdb lists one record per CDR3 protein. In the table there are about 62,000 distinct CDR3 sequences, 6% to 8.5% of which are singletons. These TCRs come from a female donor in good health.

This clonotype turned up a few times. The rearrangement links TRBV30 to TRBJ2-3; 9 bases agree with TRBD2. Germline-derived CDR1 and CDR2 are GTSNPN and SVGIG (reference sequence). The CDR3 is 15 amino acids. Trimming cost V 3 bases and J 4 bases; bases outside gene matches: 8. The CDR3 is CAWSLGGGASDTQYF. The CDR3 DNA is TGTGCCTGGAGCCTAGGCGGGGGGGCATCAGATACGCAGTATTTT.

V and J are TRBV6-6 and TRBJ2-1; D not resolved. The length of the CDR3 is 14 residues. V dropped 2 bases and J dropped 6 bases, with 11 bases sitting between them. Looked up from germline, CDR1 is MNHNY and CDR2 is SVGAGI (reference sequence). CDR3 protein: CASSYLEISNEQFF. CDR3 in DNA: TGTGCCAGCAGTTACCTAGAGATTTCCAATGAGCAGTTCTTC.

This clonotype was observed at least ten times. The junction shows a germline mismatch at one end, possibly a read error. The rearrangement uses TRBV7-7 and TRBJ2-5; the D gene is possibly TRBD1 (5 bases). Germline V gene data show CDR1 as SSHAT and CDR2 as FNYEAQ (reference sequence). This CDR3 region has 15 residues. CDR3 in DNA: TGTGCTAGCAGCTTAGGTTGGGGCACCCAAGAGACCCAGTACTTC. This encodes CASSLGWGTQETQYF.

In its sample, this clonotype was seen many times. V is TRBV9 and J is TRBJ2-7, with a tentative D call TRBD1 (5 bases). The V and J ends lost 0 bases and 5 bases respectively, with 15 bases between them. CDR1 and CDR2 from the germline V gene are SGDLS and YYNGEE. The CDR3 length is 15 residues. The CDR3 spells CASSVEGREGNEQYF. In DNA, the CDR3 is TGTGCCAGCAGCGTAGAGGGCAGGGAAGGCAACGAGCAGTACTTC.

This clonotype is classed as medium-sized. This chain links TRBV28 with TRBJ2-7, with 7 bases fitting TRBD1. Losses at the gene ends were 6 bases for V and 5 bases for J; bases not matched to a gene: 7. This CDR3 is built from 13 residues. Germline assignment: CDR1 MDHEN and CDR2 SYDVKM. The CDR3 region is CASRIDRAHEQYF. The CDR3 region has the DNA TGTGCCAGCAGGATAGACAGGGCTCACGAGCAGTACTTC.

This clonotype has more than one count but fewer than ten. J is TRBJ1-2 and V is TRBV2, with 10 bases lining up with TRBD1. The V segment lost 6 bases and the J segment 3 bases; nucleotides outside the gene matches: 10. CDR1 and CDR2 from the germline V gene are SNHLY and FYNNEI. This CDR3 contains 16 residues. The CDR3 coding sequence is TGTGCCAGCAGCCGGGACAGGGGTTCTCGATACTATGGCTACACCTTC. It encodes CASSRDRGSRYYGYTF.

The sample holds many counts of this clonotype. The chain recombines TRBV20-1 with TRBJ2-1; TRBD2 aligns across 8 bases. The CDR3 spans 14 residues. V dropped 5 bases and J dropped 0; count of bases not matched to a gene: 3. The germline CDR1 and CDR2 sequences are DFQATT and SNEGSKA (reference sequence). The CDR3 bases are TGCAGTGCTGTTAGCGGGATCTCCTACAATGAGCAGTTCTTC. This translates into CSAVSGISYNEQFF.

This clonotype was picked up a small number of times. The chain joins TRBV27 to TRBJ2-7; maybe TRBD1 (5 bases). V lost 2 bases and J 0 bases, leaving 14 bases between the germline ends. The CDR3 is made up of 16 amino acids. The germline gives CDR1 MNHEY, CDR2 SMNVEV (reference sequence). The CDR3, as DNA: TGTGCCAGCAGTTTAAGGCCTGGGGCTAGCTCCTACGAGCAGTACTTC. It encodes CASSLRPGASSYEQYF.

This clonotype was counted between two and nine times. The chain carries TRBV7-3 and TRBJ2-3; 9 positions match TRBD2. V was clipped by 5 bases and J by 2 bases; unmatched bases: 5. This CDR3 contains 15 residues. Germline V gene sequence: CDR1 SGHTA, CDR2 FQGTGA. The CDR3 reads CASSTRLAATDTQYF. Written as DNA, the CDR3 is TGTGCCAGCAGCACCAGACTAGCGGCCACAGATACGCAGTATTTT.

This clonotype has a count of ten or more. This rearrangement joins TRBV12-3 or TRBV12-4 to TRBJ1-2; D gene ambiguous. V was clipped by 10 bases and J by 1 base, with 13 bases between them. The CDR3 loop spans 13 amino acids. CDR3 protein: CAIENQFNYGYTF. The CDR3 region has the DNA TGTGCCATCGAGAATCAGTTTAACTATGGCTACACCTTC.

This chain joins TRBV3-1 and TRBJ2-4; D is possibly TRBD1 or TRBD2 (5 bases each). Germline V gene lookup returns CDR1 LGHDT and CDR2 YNNKEL (reference sequence). The CDR3 loop spans 16 amino acids. Trimming removed 1 base from V and 0 bases from J, with 10 bases in between. The CDR3 sequence is CASSQGGVLAKNIQYF. The CDR3 region has the DNA TGTGCCAGCAGCCAAGGAGGGGTACTAGCCAAAAACATTCAGTACTTC.

This clonotype was counted only a few times. The gene calls are TRBV25-1 and TRBJ2-5, with no clear D. The CDR3 spans 11 residues. V lost 4 bases, J lost 5 bases, and 5 bases lay in between. Germline CDR1 is MGHDK and CDR2 is SYGVNS. CDR3 nucleotide sequence: TGTGCCAGCAGTGGCTGGGAGACCCAGTACTTC. Its protein product is CASSGWETQYF.

This clonotype was counted only a few times. The chain recombines TRBV6-5 with TRBJ1-1, with a tentative D call TRBD1 (5 bases). The germline V gene has CDR1 MNHEY and CDR2 SVGAGI. CDR3 size: 13 residues. The V end lost 2 bases, the J end lost 11 bases, and 15 bases lay between the germline ends. CDR3 in amino acids: CASSYRPPGTAFF. The CDR3 DNA reads TGTGCCAGCAGTTACCGGCCCCCAGGGACGGCTTTCTTT.

This clonotype has a count of ten or more. The rearrangement links TRBV7-6 to TRBJ1-1, with D unclear. CDR3 length: 14 amino acids. CDR1 SGHVS and CDR2 FNYEAQ come from the germline V gene. V was trimmed by 5 bases and J by 0 bases, leaving 10 bases between them. DNA for the CDR3: TGTGCCAGCAGCGCCGGGGTAATGAACACTGAAGCTTTCTTT. Translation: CASSAGVMNTEAFF.

The rearrangement joins TRBV6-6 to TRBJ2-1; TRBD2 matches at 11 bases. After removal of 5 bases from V and 7 bases from J, the junction contained 7 bases not matched to a gene. CDR1 and CDR2 (germline): MNHNY, SVGAGI (reference sequence). There are 15 residues in the CDR3. CDR3 amino acids: CASSPGTSGWNEQFF. The CDR3 bases are TGTGCCAGCAGTCCCGGGACTAGCGGATGGAATGAGCAGTTCTTC.

The CDR3 region has the DNA TGTGCCAGCAGTTACGCAGGGGTCCGACAAGAGACCCAGTACTTC. Residues: CASSYAGVRQETQYF. The rearrangement joins TRBV6-2 or TRBV6-3 to TRBJ2-5, with a tentative D call TRBD1 (6 bases). This CDR3 has 15 residues. The germline V and J ends were trimmed by 2 bases and 2 bases, with 12 bases remaining between them. Per the germline V gene, CDR1 is MNHEY and CDR2 is SVGEGT.

The V gene is TRBV25-1, the J gene TRBJ2-2, with D possibly TRBD1 on 5 matching bases. V lost 9 bases and J lost 5, with 13 bases in between. Germline CDR1 reads MGHDK; CDR2 reads SYGVNS. The CDR3 consists of 13 residues. The CDR3 reads CASSEQVTGELFF. The CDR3 DNA follows: TGTGCCAGTTCAGAACAGGTGACCGGGGAGCTGTTTTTT.

The chain recombines TRBV29-1 with TRBJ2-5; 9 bases are shared with TRBD1. The J segment lost 4 bases and the V segment lost 1 base, leaving 7 bases of the junction unmatched. The germline CDR1 and CDR2 sequences are SQVTM and ANQGSEA. The CDR3 loop spans 15 amino acids. In DNA form, the CDR3 reads TGCAGCGTTGAAGCCGGACAGGGGCGCGGAGAGACCCAGTACTTC. Translation: CSVEAGQGRGETQYF.

This clonotype occurred many times. This sequence joins TRBV4-1 and TRBJ1-1; D unresolved. The CDR3 runs 15 residues. Trimming left V 2 bases short and J 2 bases short, with 12 bases between. Germline loops: CDR1 MGHRA, CDR2 YSYEKL. The CDR3 protein is CASSQPRSGNTEAFF. As DNA, the CDR3 is TGCGCCAGCAGCCAACCCCGGTCAGGAAACACTGAAGCTTTCTTT.